This T cell receptor (beta chain) was obtained from a study of blood T cell repertoires in COVID-19. Study details: The origin of the acute and convalescent COVID-19 samples was the United States, Italy and Spain.

The method was immunoSEQ multiplex PCR; TCRdb's version includes in-frame clones alone and lacks a portion of them. The sample lists a few hundred thousand clones, 80% seen once, with around 7.4% in the top ten. Germline lookup yields CDR1 SGHRS and CDR2 YFSETQ. The CDR3 is made up of 16 amino acids. The V segment lost 2 bases and the J segment 2 bases; nucleotides outside the gene matches: 5. The sequenced sample consisted of PBMCs or T cells enriched from blood (not recorded which). This chain links TRBV5-1 with TRBJ1-2; 11 nucleotides align to TRBD1. The receptor was isolated from a woman in her thirties or forties with acute COVID-19. This CDR3 is CASSFGQGAQNYGYTF. The CDR3 DNA sequence: TGCGCCAGCAGCTTCGGACAGGGGGCGCAGAACTATGGCTACACCTTC.